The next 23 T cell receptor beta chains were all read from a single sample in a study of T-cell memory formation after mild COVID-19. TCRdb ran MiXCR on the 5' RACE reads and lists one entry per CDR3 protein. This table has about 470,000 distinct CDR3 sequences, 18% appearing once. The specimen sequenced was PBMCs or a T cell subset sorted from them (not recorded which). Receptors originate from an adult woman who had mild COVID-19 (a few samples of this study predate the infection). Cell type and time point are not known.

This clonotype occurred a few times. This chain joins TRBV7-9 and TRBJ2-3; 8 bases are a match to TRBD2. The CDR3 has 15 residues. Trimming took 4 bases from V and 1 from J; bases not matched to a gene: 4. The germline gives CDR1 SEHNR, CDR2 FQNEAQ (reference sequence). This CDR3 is CASSSPRGGTDTQYF. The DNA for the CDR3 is TGTGCCAGCAGCTCTCCGCGGGGGGGCACAGATACGCAGTATTTT. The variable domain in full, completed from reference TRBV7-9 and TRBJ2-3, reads DTGVSQNPRHKITKRGQNVTFRCDPISEHNRLYWYRQTLGQGPEFLTYFQNEAQLEKSRLLSDRFSAERPKGSFSTLEIQRTEQGDSAMYLCASSSPRGGTDTQYFGPGTRLTVL.

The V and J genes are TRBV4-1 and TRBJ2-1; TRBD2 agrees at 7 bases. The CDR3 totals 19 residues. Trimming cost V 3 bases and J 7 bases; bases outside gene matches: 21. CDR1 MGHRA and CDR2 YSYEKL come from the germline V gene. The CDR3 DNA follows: TGCGCCAGCAGCCACTCGATCCTCACCCGCGGGGGACGGCTGAATGAGCAGTTCTTC. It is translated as CASSHSILTRGGRLNEQFF.

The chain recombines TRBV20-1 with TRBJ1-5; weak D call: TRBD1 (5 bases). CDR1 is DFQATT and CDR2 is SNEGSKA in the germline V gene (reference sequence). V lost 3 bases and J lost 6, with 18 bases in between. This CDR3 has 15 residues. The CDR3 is CSARTGGGRGQPQHF. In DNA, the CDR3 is TGCAGTGCTAGGACGGGCGGGGGTCGAGGTCAGCCCCAGCATTTT.

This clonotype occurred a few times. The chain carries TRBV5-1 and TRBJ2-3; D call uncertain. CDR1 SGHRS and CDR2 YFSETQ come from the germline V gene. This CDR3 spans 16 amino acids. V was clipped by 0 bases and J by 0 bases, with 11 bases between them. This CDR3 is CASSLDPQDSTDTQYF. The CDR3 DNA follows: TGCGCCAGCAGCTTGGACCCGCAGGATAGCACAGATACGCAGTATTTT.

In nucleotides, the CDR3 is TGTGCCAGCAGCCAAGATCCAGGGGGACAGATCTATGGCTACACCTTC. It specifies CASSQDPGGQIYGYTF. The rearrangement links TRBV3-1 to TRBJ1-2, with 7 bases matching TRBD1. The V gene's germline CDR1 is LGHDT and CDR2 YNNKEL (reference sequence). The CDR3 is 16 residues long. The V and J ends lost 0 bases and 4 bases, in that order; junction bases with no gene match: 8.

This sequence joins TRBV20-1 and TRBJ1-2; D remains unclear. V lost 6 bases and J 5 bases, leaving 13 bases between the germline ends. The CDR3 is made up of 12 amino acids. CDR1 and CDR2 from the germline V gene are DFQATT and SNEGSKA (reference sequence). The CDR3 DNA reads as TGCAGTGCGTTTCAGGAGTCTTATGGCTACACCTTC. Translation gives CSAFQESYGYTF.

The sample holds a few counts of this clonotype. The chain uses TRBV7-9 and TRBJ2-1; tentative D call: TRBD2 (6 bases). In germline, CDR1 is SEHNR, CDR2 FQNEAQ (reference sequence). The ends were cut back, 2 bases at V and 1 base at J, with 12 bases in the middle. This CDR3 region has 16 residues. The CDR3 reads CASSLRRDLSYNEQFF. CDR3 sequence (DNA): TGTGCCAGCAGCTTACGGCGGGACTTATCCTACAATGAGCAGTTCTTC.

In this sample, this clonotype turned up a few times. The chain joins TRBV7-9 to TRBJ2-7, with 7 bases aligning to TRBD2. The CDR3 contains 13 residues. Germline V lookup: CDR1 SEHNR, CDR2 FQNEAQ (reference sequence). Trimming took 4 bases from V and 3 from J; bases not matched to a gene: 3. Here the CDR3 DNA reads TGTGCCAGCAGCTCGGGACTAAACTACGAGCAGTACTTC. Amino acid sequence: CASSSGLNYEQYF.

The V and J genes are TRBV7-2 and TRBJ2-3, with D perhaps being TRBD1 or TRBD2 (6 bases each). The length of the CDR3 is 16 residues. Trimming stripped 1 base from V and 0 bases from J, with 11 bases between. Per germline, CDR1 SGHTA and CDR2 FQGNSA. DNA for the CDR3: TGTGCCAGCAGCTTAGGAGGAGGGGGGAGCACAGATACGCAGTATTTT. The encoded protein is CASSLGGGGSTDTQYF.

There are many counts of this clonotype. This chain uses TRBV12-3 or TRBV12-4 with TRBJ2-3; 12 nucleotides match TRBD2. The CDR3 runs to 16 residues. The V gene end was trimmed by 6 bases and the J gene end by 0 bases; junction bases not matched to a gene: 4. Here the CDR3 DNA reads TGTGCCAGCAGCCTTCTAGCGGGAGGGAGCACAGATACGCAGTATTTT. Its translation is CASSLLAGGSTDTQYF.

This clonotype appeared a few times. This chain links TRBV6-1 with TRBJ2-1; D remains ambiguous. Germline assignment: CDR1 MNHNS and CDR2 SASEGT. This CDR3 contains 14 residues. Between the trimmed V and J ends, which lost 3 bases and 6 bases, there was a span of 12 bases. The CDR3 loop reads CASSDGPVPNEQFF. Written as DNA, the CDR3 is TGTGCCAGCAGTGACGGTCCCGTCCCCAATGAGCAGTTCTTC.

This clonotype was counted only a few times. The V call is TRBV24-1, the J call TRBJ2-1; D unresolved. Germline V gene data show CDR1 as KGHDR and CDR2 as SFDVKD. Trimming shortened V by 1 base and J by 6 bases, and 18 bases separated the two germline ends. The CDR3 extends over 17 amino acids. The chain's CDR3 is CATSDLPTYGLSNEQFF. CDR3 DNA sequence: TGTGCCACCAGTGATTTACCCACCTACGGGCTCTCCAATGAGCAGTTCTTC.

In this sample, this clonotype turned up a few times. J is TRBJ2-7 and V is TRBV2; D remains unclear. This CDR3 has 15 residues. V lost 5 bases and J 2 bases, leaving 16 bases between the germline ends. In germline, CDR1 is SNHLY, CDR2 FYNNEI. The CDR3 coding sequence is TGTGCCAGCAGTCCCCGCCCTCTTGCTGCCTACGAGCAGTACTTC. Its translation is CASSPRPLAAYEQYF. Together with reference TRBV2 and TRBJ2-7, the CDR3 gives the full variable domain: EPEVTQTPSHQVTQMGQEVILRCVPISNHLYFYWYRQILGQKVEFLVSFYNNEISEKSEIFDDQFSVERPDGSNFTLKIRSTKLEDSAMYFCASSPRPLAAYEQYFGPGTRLTVT.

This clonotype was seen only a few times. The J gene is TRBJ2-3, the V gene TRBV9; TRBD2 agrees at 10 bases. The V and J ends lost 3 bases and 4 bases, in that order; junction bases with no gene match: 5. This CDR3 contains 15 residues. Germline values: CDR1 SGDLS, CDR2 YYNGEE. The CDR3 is CASSESGGASDTQYF. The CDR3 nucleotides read TGTGCCAGCAGCGAAAGCGGGGGGGCCTCAGATACGCAGTATTTT.

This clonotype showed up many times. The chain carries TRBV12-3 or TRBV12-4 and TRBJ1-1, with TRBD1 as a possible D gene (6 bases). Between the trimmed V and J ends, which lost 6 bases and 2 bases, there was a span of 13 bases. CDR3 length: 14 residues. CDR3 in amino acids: CASRQDRPNTEAFF. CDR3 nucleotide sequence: TGTGCCAGCAGACAAGACAGGCCAAACACTGAAGCTTTCTTT.

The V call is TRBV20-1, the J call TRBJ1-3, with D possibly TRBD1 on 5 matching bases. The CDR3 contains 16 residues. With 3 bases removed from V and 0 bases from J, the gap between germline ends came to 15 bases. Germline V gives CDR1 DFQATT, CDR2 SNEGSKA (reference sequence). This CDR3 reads CSASRPQGNSGNTIYF. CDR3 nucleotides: TGCAGTGCTAGTAGGCCCCAGGGAAACTCTGGAAACACCATATATTTT.

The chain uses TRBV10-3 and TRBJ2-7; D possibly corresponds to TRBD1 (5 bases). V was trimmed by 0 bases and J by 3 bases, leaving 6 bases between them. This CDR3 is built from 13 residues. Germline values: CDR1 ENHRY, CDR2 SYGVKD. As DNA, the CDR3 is TGTGCCATCAGTGAGTCAGACAGCTACGAGCAGTACTTC. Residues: CAISESDSYEQYF.

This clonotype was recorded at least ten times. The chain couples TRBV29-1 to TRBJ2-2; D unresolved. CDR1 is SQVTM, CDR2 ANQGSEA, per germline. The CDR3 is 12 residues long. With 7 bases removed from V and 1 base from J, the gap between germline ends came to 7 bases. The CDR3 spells CSAQENTGELFF. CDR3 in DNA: TGCAGCGCCCAAGAGAACACCGGGGAGCTGTTTTTT.

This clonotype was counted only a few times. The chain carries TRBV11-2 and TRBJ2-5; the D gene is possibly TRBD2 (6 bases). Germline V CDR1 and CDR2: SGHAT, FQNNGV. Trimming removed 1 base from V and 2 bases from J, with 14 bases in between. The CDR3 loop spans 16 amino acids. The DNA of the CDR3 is TGTGCCAGCAGCTTAGGGATTCTCGGGGGACAAGAGACCCAGTACTTC. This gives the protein CASSLGILGGQETQYF.

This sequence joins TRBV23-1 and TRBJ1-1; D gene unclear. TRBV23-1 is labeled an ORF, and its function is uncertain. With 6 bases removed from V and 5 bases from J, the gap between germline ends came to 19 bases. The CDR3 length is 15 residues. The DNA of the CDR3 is TGCGCCAGCAGCCACCTCGGAGGGAGTGGAACTGAAGCTTTCTTT. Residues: CASSHLGGSGTEAFF.

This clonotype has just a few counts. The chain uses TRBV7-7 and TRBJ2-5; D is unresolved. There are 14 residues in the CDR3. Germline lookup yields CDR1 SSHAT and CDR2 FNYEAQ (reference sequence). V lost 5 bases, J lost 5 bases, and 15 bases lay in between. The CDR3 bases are TGTGCCAGCAGCCCTGGGCCGTCTAGGGAGACCCAGTACTTC. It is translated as CASSPGPSRETQYF.

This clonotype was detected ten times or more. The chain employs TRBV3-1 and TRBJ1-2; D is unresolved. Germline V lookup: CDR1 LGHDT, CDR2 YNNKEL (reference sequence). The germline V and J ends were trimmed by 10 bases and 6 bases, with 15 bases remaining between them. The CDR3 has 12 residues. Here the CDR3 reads CATHSGGNGYTF. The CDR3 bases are TGTGCCACCCATTCTGGAGGGAATGGCTACACCTTC.

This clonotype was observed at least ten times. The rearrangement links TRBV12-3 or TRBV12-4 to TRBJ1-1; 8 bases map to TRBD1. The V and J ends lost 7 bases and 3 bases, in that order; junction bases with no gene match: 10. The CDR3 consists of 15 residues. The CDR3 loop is CASTRGQGLYTEAFF. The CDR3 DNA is TGTGCCAGCACCCGAGGACAGGGTTTGTACACTGAAGCTTTCTTT.